Shown below are 18 T cell receptor beta chains from a single sample sequenced in a study of T-cell memory formation after mild COVID-19. MiXCR, applied by TCRdb to the 5' RACE reads, yields one record per CDR3 protein. The sample consists of about 210,000 distinct CDR3 sequences, 27% of them appearing once. Sample: PBMCs or a T cell subset sorted from them (not recorded which). Receptor source: an adult woman who had mild COVID-19 (a few samples of this study predate the infection). Cell type and time point are not known.

The chain combines TRBV3-1 with TRBJ2-5, with D hard to call. Germline V gene lookup returns CDR1 LGHDT and CDR2 YNNKEL (reference sequence). The V end lost 1 base, the J end lost 5 bases, and 8 bases lay between the germline ends. There are 13 residues in the CDR3. The CDR3 reads CASSQGVVETQYF. The DNA for the CDR3 is TGTGCCAGCAGCCAAGGGGTTGTGGAGACCCAGTACTTC.

This clonotype was counted only a few times. The gene calls are TRBV24-1 and TRBJ1-5; D call uncertain. V shed 7 bases and J shed 6 bases, with 15 bases lying between them. Germline CDR1 KGHDR, CDR2 SFDVKD. The CDR3 covers 14 residues. The chain's CDR3 is CATSGSGRGQPQHF. CDR3 coding DNA: TGTGCCACCAGCGGCAGCGGGCGCGGTCAGCCCCAGCATTTT.

This clonotype came up a few times. The chain couples TRBV5-1 to TRBJ1-1; a possible D gene is TRBD1 (5 bases). Per germline, CDR1 SGHRS and CDR2 YFSETQ. Deletions cut 0 bases from V and 6 bases from J, with 9 bases between. The CDR3 consists of 13 residues. In DNA form, the CDR3 reads TGCGCCAGCAGCTTGGCCCCAGGGTCTGAAGCTTTCTTT. Amino acids: CASSLAPGSEAFF.

Only a few counts were recorded for this clonotype. V is TRBV6-5 and J is TRBJ2-5; D is possibly TRBD2 (6 bases). The V and J ends lost 0 bases and 0 bases respectively, with 11 bases between them. Germline V CDR1 and CDR2: MNHEY, SVGAGI. The CDR3 is 16 amino acids. In nucleotides, the CDR3 is TGTGCCAGCAGTTACTCCCTAGCGCCTAACCAAGAGACCCAGTACTTC. It yields the protein CASSYSLAPNQETQYF.

V is TRBV7-9 and J is TRBJ2-7, with D unclear. CDR1 and CDR2 from the germline V gene are SEHNR and FQNEAQ (reference sequence). This CDR3 is built from 15 residues. Trimming pared 5 bases from V and 0 bases from J, leaving 14 bases between. The CDR3, as DNA: TGTGCCAGCAGCCCTGCGGAACCGTCCTCCTACGAGCAGTACTTC. Translated, it gives CASSPAEPSSYEQYF.

This clonotype was recorded a few times. The V call is TRBV2, the J call TRBJ2-3; the D is unclear. CDR3 size: 13 residues. Trimming took 4 bases from V and 5 from J, leaving 10 bases between them. Germline CDR1 is SNHLY and CDR2 is FYNNEI. The DNA for the CDR3 is TGTGCCAGCAGTGGTTCCCTGGAAGATACGCAGTATTTT. The encoded protein is CASSGSLEDTQYF.

The rearrangement links TRBV7-8 to TRBJ2-7, with D perhaps matching TRBD2 (6 bases). Germline CDR1 and CDR2: SGHVS and FQNEAQ. The CDR3 totals 15 residues. Trimming removed 5 bases at V and 3 bases at J, with 17 bases between. As DNA, the CDR3 is TGTGCCAGCAGCCCGTGGCCCGGAGGGGACTACGAGCAGTACTTC. Protein: CASSPWPGGDYEQYF. Using reference TRBV7-8 and TRBJ2-7 for the parts outside the CDR3, the full variable domain is GAGVSQSPRYKVAKRGQDVALRCDPISGHVSLFWYQQALGQGPEFLTYFQNEAQLDKSGLPSDRFFAERPEGSVSTLKIQRTQQEDSAVYLCASSPWPGGDYEQYFGPGTRLTVT.

The J gene is TRBJ2-7, the V gene TRBV6-2 or TRBV6-3; D ambiguous. The CDR3 is made up of 13 amino acids. V gave up 6 bases and J gave up 3 bases, with 12 bases separating them. From germline, CDR1 is MNHEY and CDR2 SVGEGT. CDR3: CASRTGWGYEQYF. The CDR3 DNA sequence: TGTGCCAGCAGGACCGGATGGGGCTACGAGCAGTACTTC.

V and J are TRBV6-5 and TRBJ2-3, with a possible D match to TRBD2 (5 bases). Germline V gene lookup returns CDR1 MNHEY and CDR2 SVGAGI. The V and J ends lost 5 bases and 0 bases respectively, with 9 bases between them. This CDR3 is 14 amino acids long. CDR3 loop: CASSDRDSTDTQYF. Here the CDR3 DNA reads TGTGCCAGCAGTGATCGGGATAGCACAGATACGCAGTATTTT.

This sequence joins TRBV20-1 and TRBJ2-1, with 9 bases aligning to TRBD2. V was clipped by 5 bases and J by 3 bases; unmatched bases: 11. The CDR3 totals 16 residues. Germline V lookup: CDR1 DFQATT, CDR2 SNEGSKA (reference sequence). The CDR3 is CSAPIRLADYYNEQFF. DNA of the CDR3: TGCAGTGCTCCCATCCGACTAGCGGATTACTACAATGAGCAGTTCTTC.

The chain employs TRBV12-3 or TRBV12-4 and TRBJ2-3, with 8 positions matching TRBD2. V was clipped by 4 bases and J by 5 bases; unmatched bases: 5. This CDR3 has 14 residues. CDR3 amino acids: CASSYSGMGDTQYF. In DNA form, the CDR3 reads TGTGCCAGCAGTTATAGCGGGATGGGAGATACGCAGTATTTT.

CDR3 protein: CATSTRSGMNTEAFF. Here the CDR3 DNA reads TGTGCCACCAGCACCCGTTCGGGAATGAACACTGAAGCTTTCTTT. The J gene is TRBJ1-1, the V gene TRBV15; D not certain. Between the trimmed V and J ends, which lost 4 bases and 0 bases, there was a span of 12 bases. CDR1 is LNHNV and CDR2 is YYDKDF in the germline V gene (reference sequence). The CDR3 totals 15 residues.

By share of the sample, this clonotype is medium-sized. V is TRBV7-8 and J is TRBJ2-7; tentative D call: TRBD2 (5 bases). The germline gives CDR1 SGHVS, CDR2 FQNEAQ. The CDR3 loop spans 15 amino acids. The ends were cut back, 3 bases at V and 2 bases at J, with 14 bases in the middle. DNA for the CDR3: TGTGCCAGCAGCTTTCGGCATGAGGGTACCTACGAGCAGTACTTC. Residues: CASSFRHEGTYEQYF. The entire variable domain, with the rest obtained from reference TRBV7-8 and TRBJ2-7, is as follows: GAGVSQSPRYKVAKRGQDVALRCDPISGHVSLFWYQQALGQGPEFLTYFQNEAQLDKSGLPSDRFFAERPEGSVSTLKIQRTQQEDSAVYLCASSFRHEGTYEQYFGPGTRLTVT.

The chain uses TRBV20-1 and TRBJ2-7, with D unresolved. Germline CDR1 and CDR2: DFQATT and SNEGSKA (reference sequence). The V gene lost 1 base and the J gene lost 3 bases, with 10 bases spanning the gap. The length of the CDR3 is 13 residues. CDR3 bases: TGCAGTGCTAGAGCTAGGTCTTTCTACGAGCAGTACTTC. Its protein product is CSARARSFYEQYF.

V usage is TRBV19 and J usage is TRBJ2-1; D possibly corresponds to TRBD1 (7 bases). The CDR3 covers 14 residues. V was pared by 8 bases and J by 3 bases, with 14 bases between. Per the germline V gene, CDR1 is LNHDA and CDR2 is SQIVND (reference sequence). CDR3: CASGRQGGYNEQFF. The CDR3 DNA follows: TGTGCCAGTGGGAGACAGGGAGGCTACAATGAGCAGTTCTTC. Using reference TRBV19 and TRBJ2-1 for the parts outside the CDR3, the full variable domain is DGGITQSPKYLFRKEGQNVTLSCEQNLNHDAMYWYRQDPGQGLRLIYYSQIVNDFQKGDIAEGYSVSREKKESFPLTVTSAQKNPTAFYLCASGRQGGYNEQFFGPGTRLTVL.

This clonotype was observed a few times. The rearrangement links TRBV20-1 to TRBJ2-3, with unresolved D. The ends were cut back, 4 bases at V and 0 bases at J, with 11 bases in the middle. CDR1 and CDR2 (germline): DFQATT, SNEGSKA (reference sequence). This CDR3 comprises 14 residues. The CDR3 DNA reads TGCAGTGCTAAAGTCCCGTCTAGCACAGATACGCAGTATTTT. Translation gives CSAKVPSSTDTQYF.

The table lists this clonotype with many counts. This chain joins TRBV12-3 or TRBV12-4 and TRBJ2-3; TRBD1 aligns across 9 bases. The length of the CDR3 is 15 residues. The V and J ends lost 1 base and 2 bases, in that order; junction bases with no gene match: 1. The CDR3 coding sequence is TGTGCCAGCAGTTTAGGACAGGGGGTCACAGATACGCAGTATTTT. Protein: CASSLGQGVTDTQYF.

The chain recombines TRBV5-1 with TRBJ2-6, with 7 bases identical to TRBD2. J lost 2 bases, V lost 3 bases, and 14 bases had no gene match. The CDR3 has 19 residues. Germline-derived CDR1 and CDR2 are SGHRS and YFSETQ. DNA of the CDR3: TGCGCCAGCAGCTCCGGGCGACTAGCAGAGAGCCCTGGGGCCAACGTCCTGACTTTC. Its translation is CASSSGRLAESPGANVLTF.